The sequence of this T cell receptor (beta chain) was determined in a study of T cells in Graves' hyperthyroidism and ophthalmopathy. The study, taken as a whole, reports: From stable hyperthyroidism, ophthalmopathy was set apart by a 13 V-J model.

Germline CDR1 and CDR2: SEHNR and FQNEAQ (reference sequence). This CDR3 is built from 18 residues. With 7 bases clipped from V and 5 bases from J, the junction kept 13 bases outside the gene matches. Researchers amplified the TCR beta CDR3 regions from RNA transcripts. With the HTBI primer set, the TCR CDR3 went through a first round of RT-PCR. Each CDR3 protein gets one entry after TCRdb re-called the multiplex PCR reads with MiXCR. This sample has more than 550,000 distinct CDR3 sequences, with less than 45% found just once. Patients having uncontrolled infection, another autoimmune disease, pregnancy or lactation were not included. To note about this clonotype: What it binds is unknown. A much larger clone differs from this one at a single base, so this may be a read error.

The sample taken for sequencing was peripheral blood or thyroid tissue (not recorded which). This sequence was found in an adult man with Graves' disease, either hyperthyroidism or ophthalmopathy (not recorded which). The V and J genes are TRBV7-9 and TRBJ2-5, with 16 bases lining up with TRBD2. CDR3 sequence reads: CASNYGTSGRARGETQYF. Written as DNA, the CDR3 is TGTGCCAGCAACTACGGGACTAGCGGGAGGGCCAGGGGTGAGACCCAGTACTTC.